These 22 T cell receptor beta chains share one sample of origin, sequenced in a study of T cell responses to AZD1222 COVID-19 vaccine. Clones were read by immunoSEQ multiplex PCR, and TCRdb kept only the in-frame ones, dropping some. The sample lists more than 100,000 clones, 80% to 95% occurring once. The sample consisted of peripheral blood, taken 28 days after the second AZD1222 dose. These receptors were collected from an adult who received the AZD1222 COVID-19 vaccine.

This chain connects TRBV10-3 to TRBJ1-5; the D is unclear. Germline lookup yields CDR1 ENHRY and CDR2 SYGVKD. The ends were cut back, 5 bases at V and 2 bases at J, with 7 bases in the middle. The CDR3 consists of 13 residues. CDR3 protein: CAISRAGNQPQHF. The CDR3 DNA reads TGTGCCATCAGTAGGGCGGGCAATCAGCCCCAGCATTTT.

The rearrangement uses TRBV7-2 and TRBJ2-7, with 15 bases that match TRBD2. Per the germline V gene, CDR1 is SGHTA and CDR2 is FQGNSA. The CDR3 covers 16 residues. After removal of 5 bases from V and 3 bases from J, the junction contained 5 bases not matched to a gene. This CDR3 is CASSRGTSGGNYEQYF. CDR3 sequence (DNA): TGTGCCAGCAGCCGCGGGACTAGCGGGGGGAACTACGAGCAGTACTTC.

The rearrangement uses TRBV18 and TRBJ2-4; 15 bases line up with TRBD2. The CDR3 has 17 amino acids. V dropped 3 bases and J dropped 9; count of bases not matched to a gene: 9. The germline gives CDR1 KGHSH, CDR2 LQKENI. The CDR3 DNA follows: TGTGCCAGCTCACCCTCCGGACTAGCGGGAGGGCAGTTCATTCAGTACTTC. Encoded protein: CASSPSGLAGGQFIQYF.

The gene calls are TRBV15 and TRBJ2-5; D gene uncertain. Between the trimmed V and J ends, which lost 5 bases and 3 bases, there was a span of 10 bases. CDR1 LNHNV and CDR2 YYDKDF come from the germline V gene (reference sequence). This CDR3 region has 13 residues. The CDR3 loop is CATSLGREETQYF. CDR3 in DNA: TGTGCCACCAGCCTAGGACGGGAAGAGACCCAGTACTTC.

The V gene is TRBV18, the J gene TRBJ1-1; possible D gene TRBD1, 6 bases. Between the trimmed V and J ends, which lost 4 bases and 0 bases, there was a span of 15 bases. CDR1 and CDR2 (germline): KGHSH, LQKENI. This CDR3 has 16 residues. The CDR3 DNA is TGTGCCAGCTCACTCCTCCACGCAGGGGTGAACACTGAAGCTTTCTTT. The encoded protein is CASSLLHAGVNTEAFF.

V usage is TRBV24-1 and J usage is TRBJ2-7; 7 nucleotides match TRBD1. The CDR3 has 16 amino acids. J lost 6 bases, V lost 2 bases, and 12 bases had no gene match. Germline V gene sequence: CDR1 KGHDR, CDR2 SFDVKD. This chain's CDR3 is CATSDSRQGTRGEQYF. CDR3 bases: TGTGCCACCAGTGATTCAAGACAGGGTACAAGGGGCGAGCAGTACTTC.

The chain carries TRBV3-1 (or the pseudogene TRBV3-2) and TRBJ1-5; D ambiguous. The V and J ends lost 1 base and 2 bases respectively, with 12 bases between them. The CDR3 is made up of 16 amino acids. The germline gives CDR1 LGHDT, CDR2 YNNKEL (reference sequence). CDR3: CASSQGGIDGNQPQHF. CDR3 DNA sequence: TGTGCCAGCAGCCAAGGAGGGATTGATGGCAATCAGCCCCAGCATTTT.

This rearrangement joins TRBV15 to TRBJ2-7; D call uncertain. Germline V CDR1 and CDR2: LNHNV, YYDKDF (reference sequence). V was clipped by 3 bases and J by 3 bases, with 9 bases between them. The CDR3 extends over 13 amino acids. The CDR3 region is CATSSELDYEQYF. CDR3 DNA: TGTGCCACCAGCAGCGAACTTGACTACGAGCAGTACTTC.

CDR3 nucleotide sequence: TGTGCCATCAGTGTCGGAAAGGACAATGAGCAGTTCTTC. It translates to CAISVGKDNEQFF. This rearrangement joins TRBV10-3 to TRBJ2-1, with D unclear. V lost 4 bases and J lost 5, with 9 bases in between. The CDR3 covers 13 residues. The V gene's germline CDR1 is ENHRY and CDR2 SYGVKD.

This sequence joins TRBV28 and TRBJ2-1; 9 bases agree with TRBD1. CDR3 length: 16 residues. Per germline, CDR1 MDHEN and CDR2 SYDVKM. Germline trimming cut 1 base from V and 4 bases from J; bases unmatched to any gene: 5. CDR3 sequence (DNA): TGTGCCAGCAGTTTATTAGGGGACAGGGTTTACAATGAGCAGTTCTTC. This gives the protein CASSLLGDRVYNEQFF.

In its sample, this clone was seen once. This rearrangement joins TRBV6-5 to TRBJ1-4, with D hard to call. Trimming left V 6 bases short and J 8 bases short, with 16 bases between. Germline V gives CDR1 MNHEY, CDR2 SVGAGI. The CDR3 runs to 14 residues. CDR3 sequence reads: CASRHTPQGEKLFF. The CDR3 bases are TGTGCCAGCAGACACACTCCCCAAGGGGAAAAACTGTTTTTT.

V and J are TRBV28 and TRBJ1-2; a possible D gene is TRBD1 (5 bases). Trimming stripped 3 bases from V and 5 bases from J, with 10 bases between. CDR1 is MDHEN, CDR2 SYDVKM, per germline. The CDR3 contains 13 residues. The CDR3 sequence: CASSFGGGYGYTF. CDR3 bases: TGTGCCAGCAGTTTTGGGGGTGGATATGGCTACACCTTC.

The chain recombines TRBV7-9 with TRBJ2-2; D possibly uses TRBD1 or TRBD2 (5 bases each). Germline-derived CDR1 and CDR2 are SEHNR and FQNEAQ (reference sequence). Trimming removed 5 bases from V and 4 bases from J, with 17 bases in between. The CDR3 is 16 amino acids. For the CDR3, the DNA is TGTGCCAGCAGCCACGATGGGTGGGGGAGCACCGGGGAGCTGTTTTTT. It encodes CASSHDGWGSTGELFF.

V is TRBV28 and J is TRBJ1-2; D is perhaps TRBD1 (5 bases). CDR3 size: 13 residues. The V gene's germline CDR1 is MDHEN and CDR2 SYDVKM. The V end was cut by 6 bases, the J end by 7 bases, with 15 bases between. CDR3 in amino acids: CASSLGAIPGYTF. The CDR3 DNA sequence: TGTGCCAGCAGCCTCGGGGCCATCCCTGGCTACACCTTC.

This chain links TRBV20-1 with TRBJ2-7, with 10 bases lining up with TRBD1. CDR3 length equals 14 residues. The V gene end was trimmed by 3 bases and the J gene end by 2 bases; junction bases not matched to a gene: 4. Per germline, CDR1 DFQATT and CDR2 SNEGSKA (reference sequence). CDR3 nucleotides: TGCAGTGCTAGTGGGACAGGGGTAGCCTACGAGCAGTACTTC. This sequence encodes CSASGTGVAYEQYF.

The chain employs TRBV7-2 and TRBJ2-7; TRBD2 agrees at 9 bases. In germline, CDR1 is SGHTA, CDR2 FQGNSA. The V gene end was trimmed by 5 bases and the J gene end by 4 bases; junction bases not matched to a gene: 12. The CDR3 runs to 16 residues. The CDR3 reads CASSAGRAGGPYEQYF. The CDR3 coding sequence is TGTGCCAGCAGCGCGGGAAGGGCGGGGGGGCCTTACGAGCAGTACTTC.

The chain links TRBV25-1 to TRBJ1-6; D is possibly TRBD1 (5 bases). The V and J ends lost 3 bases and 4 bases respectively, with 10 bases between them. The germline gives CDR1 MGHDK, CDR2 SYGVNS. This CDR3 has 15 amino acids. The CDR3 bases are TGTGCCAGCAGTGATAGGGGACGTTATAATTCACCCCTCCACTTT. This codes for CASSDRGRYNSPLHF.

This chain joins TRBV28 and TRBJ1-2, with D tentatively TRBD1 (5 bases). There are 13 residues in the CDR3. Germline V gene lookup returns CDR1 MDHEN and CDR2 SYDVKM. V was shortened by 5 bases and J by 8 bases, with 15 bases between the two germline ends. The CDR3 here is CASSPGEGRGYTF. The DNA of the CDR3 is TGTGCCAGCAGTCCTGGCGAGGGGCGAGGCTACACCTTC.

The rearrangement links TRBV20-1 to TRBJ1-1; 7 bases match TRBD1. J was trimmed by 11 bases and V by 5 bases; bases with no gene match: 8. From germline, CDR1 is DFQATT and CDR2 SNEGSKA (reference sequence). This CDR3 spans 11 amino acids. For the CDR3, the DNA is TGCAGTGCTGAGACTCAGGGGGGCGCTTTCTTT. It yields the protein CSAETQGGAFF.

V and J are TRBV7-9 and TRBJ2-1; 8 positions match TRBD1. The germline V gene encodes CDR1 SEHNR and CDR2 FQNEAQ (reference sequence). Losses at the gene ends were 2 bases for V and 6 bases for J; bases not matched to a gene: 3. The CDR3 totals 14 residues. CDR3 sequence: CASSLTTGVNEQFF. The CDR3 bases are TGTGCCAGCAGCTTAACGACAGGGGTCAATGAGCAGTTCTTC.

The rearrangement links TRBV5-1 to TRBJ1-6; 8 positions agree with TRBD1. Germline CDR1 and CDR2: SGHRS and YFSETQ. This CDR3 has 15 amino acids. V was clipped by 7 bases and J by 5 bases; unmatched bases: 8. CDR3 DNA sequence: TGCGCCAGCGCGTGGACAGGGTCGAATAATTCACCCCTCCACTTT. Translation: CASAWTGSNNSPLHF.

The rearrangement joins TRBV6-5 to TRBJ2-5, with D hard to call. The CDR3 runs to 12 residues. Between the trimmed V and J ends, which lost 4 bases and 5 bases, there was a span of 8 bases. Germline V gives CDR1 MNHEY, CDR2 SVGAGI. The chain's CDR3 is CASSSTWETQYF. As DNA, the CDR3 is TGTGCCAGCAGTTCCACATGGGAGACCCAGTACTTC.